Below are 10 T cell receptor beta chains sequenced from a single sample in a study of molecular identifiers for immune sequencing clone quantification. MiXCR, applied by TCRdb to the PCR reads, yields one record per CDR3 protein. The top ten hold around 0.9% of the sample, which has about 640,000 distinct CDR3 sequences, just under 20% seen once. The sample taken for sequencing was naive CD8+ T cells from blood, with Jurkat cell RNA spiked in. The subset was: FACS-sorted CD8+CD4-CCR7+CD45RA+ naive T cells. Receptors were obtained from a human donor in good health. Some libraries in this study had Jurkat cell RNA spiked in.

The chain carries TRBV10-3 and TRBJ2-7; possible D gene TRBD2, 5 bases. V lost 2 bases to trimming and J lost 3 bases, with 14 bases between them. There are 15 residues in the CDR3. Germline CDR1 is ENHRY and CDR2 is SYGVKD. The CDR3 nucleotides are TGTGCCATCAGTGAGCCGAGGGATGTCAGCTACGAGCAGTACTTC. It yields the protein CAISEPRDVSYEQYF.

This clonotype was recorded a few times. The chain recombines TRBV19 with TRBJ2-2; 7 nucleotides match TRBD2. This CDR3 contains 14 residues. The trim removed 10 bases at V and 2 bases at J, leaving 7 bases unmatched. Germline-derived CDR1 and CDR2 are LNHDA and SQIVND (reference sequence). The CDR3 coding sequence is TGTGCCACCCACGGCGGGAGTAACACCGGGGAGCTGTTTTTT. It yields the protein CATHGGSNTGELFF.

There are many counts of this clonotype. The rearrangement joins TRBV4-2 to TRBJ2-7, with D possibly being TRBD2 (5 bases). The V gene's germline CDR1 is LGHNA and CDR2 YNFKEQ. Trimming removed 3 bases from V and 2 bases from J, with 17 bases in between. The CDR3 runs 16 residues. CDR3 DNA: TGTGCCAGCAGCCAGCTGGGAGCAACGTCGGCCTACGAGCAGTACTTC. This encodes CASSQLGATSAYEQYF.

Ten or more counts support this clonotype. This chain connects TRBV6-6 to TRBJ2-5; TRBD2 might be the D (5 bases). Germline V gene sequence: CDR1 MNHNY, CDR2 SVGAGI (reference sequence). CDR3 length equals 17 residues. The germline V and J ends were trimmed by 0 bases and 3 bases, with 17 bases remaining between them. Written as DNA, the CDR3 is TGTGCCAGCAGTTACTCCCCGAGCCGGCTGGAGGAAGAGACCCAGTACTTC. Translation: CASSYSPSRLEEETQYF.

The sample holds many counts of this clonotype. The CDR3 is CSASTSGHPYNEQFF. The CDR3 DNA reads as TGCAGTGCTTCGACTAGCGGGCATCCCTACAATGAGCAGTTCTTC. V is TRBV20-1 and J is TRBJ2-1; 10 nucleotides align to TRBD2. Losses at the gene ends were 5 bases for V and 2 bases for J; bases not matched to a gene: 6. Germline V gene sequence: CDR1 DFQATT, CDR2 SNEGSKA (reference sequence). CDR3 length equals 15 residues.

This clonotype appeared many times. The chain couples TRBV28 to TRBJ2-7; D unresolved. Germline CDR1 MDHEN, CDR2 SYDVKM. CDR3 length: 14 residues. Deletions cut 10 bases from V and 0 bases from J, with 16 bases between. The CDR3 DNA follows: TGTGCCACCAGCCCGGTAGCTAGCTCCTACGAGCAGTACTTC. Translated: CATSPVASSYEQYF.

This clonotype has more than one count but fewer than ten. The CDR3 protein is CASCGGYGPSTDTQYF. In DNA, the CDR3 is TGTGCCAGCTGTGGGGGATATGGTCCTAGCACAGATACGCAGTATTTT. This rearrangement joins TRBV9 to TRBJ2-3; tentatively, D is TRBD1 or TRBD2 (5 bases each). Trimming took off 7 bases at V and 0 bases at J, with 18 bases between the two ends. Germline CDR1 reads SGDLS; CDR2 reads YYNGEE. This CDR3 comprises 16 residues.

A note on this clonotype: A junction end diverges from the germline sequence, so it may reflect a read error. The V gene is TRBV27, the J gene TRBJ2-7; no clear D. The CDR3 consists of 14 residues. Germline loops: CDR1 MNHEY, CDR2 SMNVEV (reference sequence). The CDR3 region has the DNA TGTGCCAGCAGTTTGTGGGGTTCGTCCTACGGGCAGTACTTC. Protein product: CASSLWGSSYGQYF.

This clonotype has only a few counts. The chain joins TRBV9 to TRBJ2-7; D is perhaps TRBD1 (6 bases). The CDR3 is made up of 13 amino acids. Germline CDR1 reads SGDLS; CDR2 reads YYNGEE. V was cut by 3 bases and J by 5 bases, with 12 bases left in between. The CDR3 nucleotides read TGTGCCAGCAGCGAGGGGGACGGGAACGAGCAGTACTTC. Its translation is CASSEGDGNEQYF. The whole variable domain, filled in from reference TRBV9 and TRBJ2-7, reads DSGVTQTPKHLITATGQRVTLRCSPRSGDLSVYWYQQSLDQGLQFLIQYYNGEERAKGNILERFSAQQFPDLHSELNLSSLELGDSALYFCASSEGDGNEQYFGPGTRLTVT.

This chain joins TRBV7-9 and TRBJ1-1; D is perhaps TRBD1 (6 bases). Trimming shortened V by 3 bases and J by 1 base, and 15 bases separated the two germline ends. This CDR3 is built from 16 residues. CDR1 and CDR2 from the germline V gene are SEHNR and FQNEAQ (reference sequence). Here the CDR3 DNA reads TGTGCCAGCAGCTTGCAGGGGAGGGGTAGGAACACTGAAGCTTTCTTT. It is translated as CASSLQGRGRNTEAFF. Full variable domain (remainder filled in from reference TRBV7-9 and TRBJ1-1): DTGVSQNPRHKITKRGQNVTFRCDPISEHNRLYWYRQTLGQGPEFLTYFQNEAQLEKSRLLSDRFSAERPKGSFSTLEIQRTEQGDSAMYLCASSLQGRGRNTEAFFGQGTRLTVV.